Listed below are T cell receptor beta chains from one sample, sequenced in a study of identifying expanded T cells in peripheral blood. Generated by immunoSEQ multiplex PCR, the TCRdb table keeps only in-frame clones and is missing some. The table has about 80,000 clones, approximately 90% seen once. Sequencing used blood. All receptors derive from a person aged 18 to 75 in good health. Each CDR3 is given with its conserved first and last residue. Fields, in order: V gene, D gene, clone size, J gene, CDR3 DNA, CDR3 protein. The D gene is left open where the match is weak. Size is stated for part of the rows, as once, few or many counts, or as a class when the clone is expanded.

TRBV30	.	once	TRBJ2-1	TGTGCCTGGAGGGCAATGTCCTACAATGAGCAGTTCTTC	CAWRAMSYNEQFF
TRBV29-1	.	.	TRBJ1-1	TGCAGCGTCTCACCAGGGGCAGGGCGTACTGAAGCTTTCTTT	CSVSPGAGRTEAFF
TRBV7-9	.	.	TRBJ1-1	TGTGCCAGCAGCTCGTCAGACAGTTGGTTGAACACTGAAGCTTTCTTT	CASSSSDSWLNTEAFF
TRBV11-3	.	.	TRBJ2-3	TGTGCCAGCAGCTTAGCGGACTTCCCTCGGGATACGCAGTATTTT	CASSLADFPRDTQYF
TRBV9	TRBD1	.	TRBJ1-1	TGTGCCAGCAGCCCTGGACAGGCTTTAGGAACTGAAGCTTTCTTT	CASSPGQALGTEAFF
TRBV30	.	once	TRBJ2-1	TGTGCCTGGAGTCCCGGGGGACATCAGTTCTTC	CAWSPGGHQFF
TRBV28	TRBD2	.	TRBJ2-3	TGTGCCAGCAGTTTTCGTGGACGGGGGGTAAGCACAGATACGCAGTATTTT	CASSFRGRGVSTDTQYF
TRBV25-1	.	few	TRBJ1-2	TGTGCCAGCAGCGGCACAGGATCCTATGGCTACACCTTC	CASSGTGSYGYTF
TRBV25-1	TRBD1	.	TRBJ2-1	TGTGCCAGCCTTCCCGGGACAGCCACCTACAATGAGCAGTTCTTC	CASLPGTATYNEQFF
TRBV30	TRBD2	.	TRBJ2-1	TGTGCCTGGAAGAGCGGGAGCTCCTACAATGAGCAGTTCTTC	CAWKSGSSYNEQFF
TRBV7-9	TRBD2	.	TRBJ2-1	TGTGCCAGCAGCTCAGGACTAGCGGGAAGGAGTGAGCAGTTCTTC	CASSSGLAGRSEQFF
TRBV7-3	TRBD1	.	TRBJ1-6	TGTGCCAGCAGCCTACAACAGGGGGACGGGTCACCCCTCCACTTT	CASSLQQGDGSPLHF
TRBV7-2	TRBD1	few	TRBJ1-2	TGTGCCAGCAGCTTAGGGACAGGGGAAGGATATGGCTACACCTTC	CASSLGTGEGYGYTF
TRBV5-1	.	.	TRBJ1-4	TGCGCCAGCAGCCCCGCCGGGATGGCCCGAAATGAAAAACTGTTTTTT	CASSPAGMARNEKLFF
TRBV30	.	.	TRBJ1-5	TGTGCCTGGAGTCCCCGGGTGAGGCATCAGCCCCAGCATTTT	CAWSPRVRHQPQHF
TRBV18	.	.	TRBJ2-7	TGTGCCAGCTCACCACCGTCCAGGGCCACATCCTACGAGCAGTACTTC	CASSPPSRATSYEQYF
TRBV7-9	TRBD2	.	TRBJ2-2	TGTGCCAGCAGCGAATGGACTAGCGGGATAACCGGGGAGCTGTTTTTT	CASSEWTSGITGELFF
TRBV30	.	.	TRBJ1-5	TGTGCCTGGAGTGTAGGTTCGGATCAGCCCCAGCATTTT	CAWSVGSDQPQHF
TRBV6-5	.	.	TRBJ2-6	TGTGCCAGCAGTTACTGGGGCTCTGGGGCCAACGTCCTGACTTTC	CASSYWGSGANVLTF
TRBV28	TRBD1	.	TRBJ1-2	TGTGCCAGCAGACGACAGGGGGCTCCTCTACACACCTTC	CASRRQGAPLHTF
TRBV9	TRBD1	.	TRBJ1-1	TGTGCCAGCAGCGTAGCGGACAGGGGGCGCGGTGAAGCTTTCTTT	CASSVADRGRGEAFF
TRBV27	.	.	TRBJ2-1	TGTGCCAGCAGTTTCTCAGGGGTGAATGAGCAGTTCTTC	CASSFSGVNEQFF
TRBV11-3	TRBD1	.	TRBJ2-6	TGTGCCAGCAGAAAGGGACAGCGAGACTCTGGGGCCAACGTCCTGACTTTC	CASRKGQRDSGANVLTF
TRBV6-5	.	.	TRBJ2-3	TGTGCCACCAGACAGGCCACAGATACGCAGTATTTT	CATRQATDTQYF
TRBV7-9	TRBD1	.	TRBJ2-1	TGTGCCAGCAGCTTAGCTCCGGGACAGGGGAGGTTCTTC	CASSLAPGQGRFF
TRBV5-1	TRBD2	.	TRBJ2-5	TGCGCCAGCAGCTTGAATAGCGGGGGGGCCGTCGAGACCCAGTACTTC	CASSLNSGGAVETQYF